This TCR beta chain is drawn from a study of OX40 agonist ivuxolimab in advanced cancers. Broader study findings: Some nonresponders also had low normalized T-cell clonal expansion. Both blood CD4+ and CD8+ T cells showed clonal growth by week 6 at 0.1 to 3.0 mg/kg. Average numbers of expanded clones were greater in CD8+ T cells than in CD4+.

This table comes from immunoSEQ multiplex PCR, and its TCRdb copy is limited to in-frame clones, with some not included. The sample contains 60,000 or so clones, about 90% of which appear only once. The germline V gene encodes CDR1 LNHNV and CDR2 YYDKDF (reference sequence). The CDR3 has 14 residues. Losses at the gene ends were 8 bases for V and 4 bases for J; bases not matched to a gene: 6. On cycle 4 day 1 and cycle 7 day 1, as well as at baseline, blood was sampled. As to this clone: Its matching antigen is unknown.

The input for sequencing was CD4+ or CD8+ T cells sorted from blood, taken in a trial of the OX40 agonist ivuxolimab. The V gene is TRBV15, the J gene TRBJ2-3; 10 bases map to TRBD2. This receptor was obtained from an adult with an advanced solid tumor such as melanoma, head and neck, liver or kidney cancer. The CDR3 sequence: CATEPSGGADTQYF. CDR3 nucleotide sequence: TGTGCCACCGAACCCAGCGGGGGGGCAGATACGCAGTATTTT.